The clone carrying this T cell receptor beta chain is termed medium-sized. What it recognizes is unknown. The record originates from a study of PD-L1 blockade in urothelial cancer. At the level of the study: Blood was evaluated 3 weeks (second dose) and 6 weeks after therapy began.

Each PCR contained spiked-in synthetic TCR analog templates. Using immunoSEQ multiplex PCR, the repertoire was profiled, and TCRdb retains in-frame clones only, with some absent. The sample has 35,000 to 45,000 clones, roughly four fifths seen once. General study points: Below-median pretreatment blood TCR clonality was associated with improved progression-free and overall survival.

Time point noted: peripheral blood 6 weeks after treatment start. Germline values: CDR1 GTSNPN, CDR2 SVGIG (reference sequence). The V and J ends lost 2 bases and 5 bases respectively, with 9 bases between them. The CDR3 is 12 amino acids. The sequencing here drew on PBMCs, taken around atezolizumab (anti-PD-L1) treatment. The chain combines TRBV30 with TRBJ2-5; perhaps TRBD1 as D (6 bases). The origin of this receptor is a man aged 60 to 69 with urothelial cancer. CDR3 protein: CAWSWGRETQYF. Written as DNA, the CDR3 is TGTGCCTGGAGTTGGGGGCGGGAGACCCAGTACTTC.